The following is a T cell receptor beta chain sequence with its context. This clonotype was picked up many times. Its antigen is currently not known. No per-base quality is available; no much larger clone lies one base away. These reads were obtained on an Illumina HiSeq 1500. TCRdb handled the public reads itself, with Q25 trimming in fastp and clone calling in MiXCR, and kept productive beta chains. Entries are consolidated by CDR3 protein sequence, retaining the most common genes and DNA. The sample includes hundreds of thousands of distinct CDR3 sequences, with around 35% observed a single time. In total, the top ten clones hold around a sixth of the sample. This sample is drawn from a study of T cell repertoires in cytomegalovirus infection (dated 2019 in TCRdb). Concerning the study at large: Recently identified HLA-C-restricted CMV epitopes, whose presentation resists viral immunomodulation, were targeted by peptide stimulations together with well-studied HLA-B-restricted epitopes. Donor HLA type was relevant to the analysis, as public TCR beta signatures indicated carriage of CMV infection together with the matching HLA type. Broader findings and caveats from the paper: In the ex vivo response, HLA-C-restricted CMV-specific TCR beta clonotypes were dominant, and in two of eight donors the single most frequent clonotype came from this HLA-C-restricted group. In both this cohort and an independent approximately 350-donor cohort, the cumulative frequency of public TCR beta family members distinguished carriers of CMV infection plus the relevant HLA type.

The sample's treatment or condition label, in plain terms: in vitro stimulation with specific CMV peptide epitopes to enrich CMV-specific T cells. From the germline V gene, CDR1 is SGHTA and CDR2 is FQGNSA. From cysteine to phenylalanine, the CDR3 is 17 amino acids long. Only CDR3 DNA is held: 51 bases, read in frame from base 1. V is pared back by 5 bases and J by 2 bases, with 20 bases lying between the germline termini. The specimen comprised cultured PBMCs, sampled from culture after CMV antigen stimulation. Recombination joined TRBV7-2 with TRBJ2-3; D gene: possibly TRBD2, on 5 matching bases. The source of this sequence is a human donor in good health (CMV status not recorded). Some clones in this sample may be carry-over from other donors' samples. The DNA sequence is as follows: TGTGCCAGCAGCCCAGCAATTAGAGGGTATGCCACAGATACGCAGTATTTT. Its protein product is CASSPAIRGYATDTQYF.